The clone carrying this T cell receptor (beta chain) was counted a single time. The data are from a study of blood T cell repertoires in COVID-19. Study in general: Researchers got acute and convalescent COVID-19 samples from the United States, Italy and Spain.

CDR3 length: 14 residues. The V end lost 2 bases, the J end lost 7 bases, and 14 bases lay between the germline ends. Germline V CDR1 and CDR2: MNHNS, SASEGT. Authors' processing steps: Estimated nucleated cell counts came from reference gene primer amplification. Only in-frame clones appear in the TCRdb table, and some are missing; sequencing was by immunoSEQ multiplex PCR. V, J and clone size are those of that table, while D and trimming were read from the DNA. This sample yields about 76,000 clones, of which roughly 80% are seen a single time; 18% belongs to the top ten. The chain has TRBV6-1 and TRBJ1-1; TRBD1 might be the D (5 bases). Specimen: peripheral blood. The source is a woman aged 55-75 years with acute or convalescent COVID-19. CDR3 sequence: CASSELGGVDEAFF. The CDR3 DNA is TGTGCCAGCAGTGAATTGGGAGGGGTGGATGAAGCTTTCTTT.